A selection of T cell receptor beta chains follows, all from one sample in a study of human T cells and chemical hapten exposure. In TCRdb, the RACE reads were re-called with MiXCR into one record per CDR3 protein. Of some 79,000 distinct CDR3 sequences detected, about 7.5% appear once; the ten largest clones hold roughly 1.4%. Sequencing used whole blood, obtained in connection with sensitization to the hapten diphenylcyclopropenone (DPC). These receptors were obtained from a woman in her 30s with alopecia areata. Some clones in this sample may be carry-over from other donors' samples. Each CDR3 is given with its conserved first and last residue. The D gene is left open where the match is weak. Clone size is stated in some rows and not others, as once, few, many or a class when expanded.

D gene	clone size	J gene	V gene	CDR3 DNA	CDR3 protein
.	many	TRBJ1-1	TRBV7-9	TGTGCCAGCAGCTACCTGGACGGAGAAGCTTTCTTT	CASSYLDGEAFF
TRBD2	many	TRBJ2-1	TRBV7-2	TGTGCCAGCAGCTCACCCCTGGGGACTAGCGGGGACTCCTACAATGAGCAGTTCTTC	CASSSPLGTSGDSYNEQFF
TRBD2	many	TRBJ2-3	TRBV4-1	TGCGCCAGCAGCCAAGAAAAGTGGAGCGGGGCAACAGATACGCAGTATTTT	CASSQEKWSGATDTQYF
TRBD1	many	TRBJ1-1	TRBV29-1	TGCAGCGTTGAAGATCAGATGGCAGGGGGACGAGTTGAAGCTTTCTTT	CSVEDQMAGGRVEAFF
TRBD2	few	TRBJ2-1	TRBV7-9	TGTGCCAGCACCCCTAATGCGGGGGGCCGGGATGAGCAGTTCTTC	CASTPNAGGRDEQFF
.	many	TRBJ1-5	TRBV12-3/TRBV12-4	TGTGCCAGCAGTTTATCTGGACGTCAGCCCCAGCATTTT	CASSLSGRQPQHF
.	many	TRBJ2-1	TRBV7-9	TGTGCCAGCAGCTCCGAGGGGGGGCCATCCTACAATGAGCAGTTCTTC	CASSSEGGPSYNEQFF
.	many	TRBJ2-3	TRBV30	TGTGCCTGGAGTCCCCGCCTGGGGGGACCAGATACGCAGTATTTT	CAWSPRLGGPDTQYF
TRBD1	.	TRBJ1-1	TRBV6-5	TGTGCCAGCAGGGCAGGACAGGGGTTGAGCACTGAAGATTTCTTT	CASRAGQGLSTEDFF
.	many	TRBJ2-7	TRBV4-1	TGCGCCAGCAGCCAACTCGGGGGTTTCTCCTACGAGCAGTACTTC	CASSQLGGFSYEQYF
.	.	TRBJ2-7	TRBV6-5	TGTGCCAGCAGTTACCAGGGAATCGGGTCCTACGAGCAGTACTTC	CASSYQGIGSYEQYF
TRBD1	many	TRBJ1-1	TRBV18	TGTGCCAGCTCACCAGAGGTTGGGACAGGGATAGCTTTCTTT	CASSPEVGTGIAFF
.	many	TRBJ2-2	TRBV12-3/TRBV12-4	TGTGCCAGCAGTTTAAAGGGGTTCCCCGGGGAGCTGTTTTTT	CASSLKGFPGELFF
.	.	TRBJ1-1	TRBV12-3/TRBV12-4	TGTGCCAGCACCCCCGACAGACAAACCACTGAAGCTTTCTTT	CASTPDRQTTEAFF
.	many	TRBJ2-3	TRBV12-5	TGTGCTAGTGGTTTTAACCCCCGCAGGGTTGTCACAGATACGCAGTATTTT	CASGFNPRRVVTDTQYF
.	many	TRBJ2-2	TRBV20-1	TGCAGTGCTAGGCGCCCGGCGGGGAACACCGGGGAGCTGTTTTTT	CSARRPAGNTGELFF
.	.	TRBJ1-5	TRBV15	TGTGCCACCAGCATAGGAGGAAGCAATCAGCCCCAGCATTTT	CATSIGGSNQPQHF
.	few	TRBJ1-2	TRBV27	TGTGCCAGCAGTGGGATGGACAGTAACTATGGCTACACCTTC	CASSGMDSNYGYTF
.	many	TRBJ1-2	TRBV28	TGTGCCAGCAGTATCCTAAACTATGGCTACACCTTC	CASSILNYGYTF
TRBD1	few	TRBJ1-2	TRBV18	TGTGCCAGCTCACCGGACAGGGCCACTAACTATGGCTACACCTTC	CASSPDRATNYGYTF
.	.	TRBJ1-2	TRBV14	TGTGCCAGCAGCCAAGATCTGAGACCGGGATATGGCTACACCTTC	CASSQDLRPGYGYTF
.	.	TRBJ1-2	TRBV20-1	TGCAGTGCTAGAGATCTTCAGGGGTCTGCCTATGGCTACACCTTC	CSARDLQGSAYGYTF
TRBD2	many	TRBJ2-7	TRBV14	TGTGCCAGCAGCCGTCCCGGGACTAGCGTTTACGAGCAGTACTTC	CASSRPGTSVYEQYF
TRBD2	few	TRBJ2-3	TRBV5-1	TGCGCCAGCAGCTTCTTGTATGGGACTATTGGTGATACGCAGTATTTT	CASSFLYGTIGDTQYF
.	.	TRBJ2-7	TRBV5-4	TGTGCCAGCAGCCCCAAAGGGCAGGGGAGGGACGAGCAGTACTTC	CASSPKGQGRDEQYF
TRBD2	many	TRBJ2-7	TRBV7-3	TGTGCCAGCAGCTTAGGAAGCGGGGCTGCCTACGAGCAGTACTTC	CASSLGSGAAYEQYF
.	few	TRBJ2-3	TRBV18	TGTGCCAGCTCACCGGTTTCCGGGGCCAAGGCAGATACGCAGTATTTT	CASSPVSGAKADTQYF
.	.	TRBJ2-5	TRBV30	TGTGCCTGGAGCGCCATTGGCGGGATCCAAGAGACCCAGTACTTC	CAWSAIGGIQETQYF
.	many	TRBJ2-7	TRBV12-3/TRBV12-4	TGTGCCAGCAGTTTAGGGCAGGGGTCGCCCTACGAGCAGTACTTC	CASSLGQGSPYEQYF
.	many	TRBJ2-7	TRBV16	TGTGCCAGCAGCCAATTAGACAGGACCTACGAGCAGTACTTC	CASSQLDRTYEQYF
.	few	TRBJ2-7	TRBV11-2	TGTGCCAGCAGCTTAAGGACAGCTTGGACCTACGAGCAGTACTTC	CASSLRTAWTYEQYF
.	many	TRBJ1-2	TRBV5-5	TGTGCCAGCAGCTCTTGGACAGCCGGCATGGTCTATGGCTACACCTTC	CASSSWTAGMVYGYTF
.	many	TRBJ2-1	TRBV20-1	TGCAGTGCTAGAGGTTTCGCGGCAGGACGGTACAATGAGCAGTTCTTC	CSARGFAAGRYNEQFF
.	many	TRBJ1-2	TRBV2	TGTGCCAGCAGAGCGGACAACCCGGGCTACACCTTC	CASRADNPGYTF
.	.	TRBJ1-4	TRBV3-1	TGTGCCAGCAGCCAACGTGGACCATCGGCTAATGAAAAACTGTTTTTT	CASSQRGPSANEKLFF
TRBD2	few	TRBJ2-7	TRBV20-1	TGCAGTGCTAGTAGCCTAGCGGGGGGCTCCTACGAGCAGTACTTC	CSASSLAGGSYEQYF
TRBD1	.	TRBJ1-3	TRBV2	TGTGCCAGCAGTCAGACAGGGGCTGGAAACACCATATATTTT	CASSQTGAGNTIYF
TRBD1	few	TRBJ1-6	TRBV3-1	TGTGCCAGCAGCCAAGGCGGGACAGGGAATTCACCCCTCCACTTT	CASSQGGTGNSPLHF
.	many	TRBJ2-3	TRBV12-5	TGTGCTAGTGGAACACAGGGAGCAGATACGCAGTATTTT	CASGTQGADTQYF
.	many	TRBJ1-5	TRBV11-2	TGTGCCAGCAGTCAGGGATATAGCAATCAGCCCCAGCATTTT	CASSQGYSNQPQHF
TRBD1	.	TRBJ1-5	TRBV13	TGTGCCAGCAGCCCAAGAGGACAGGGTGTCAATCAGCCCCAGCATTTT	CASSPRGQGVNQPQHF
TRBD1	many	TRBJ1-2	TRBV10-3	TGTGCCATCTCCGGGACAGGGAGTAACTATGGCTACACCTTC	CAISGTGSNYGYTF
.	many	TRBJ2-3	TRBV19	TGTGCCAGTAGTATGACGGGCCAACTAGGGACAGATACGCAGTATTTT	CASSMTGQLGTDTQYF
TRBD2	many	TRBJ2-3	TRBV9	TGTGCCAGCAGCGTAGGACTAGCAGCAGATACGCAGTATTTT	CASSVGLAADTQYF
TRBD1	many	TRBJ2-2	TRBV6-6	TGTGCCAGCAGTATCTCCGGGACAGGGAGGACCGGGGAGCTGTTTTTT	CASSISGTGRTGELFF
TRBD1	.	TRBJ1-1	TRBV14	TGTGCCAGCAGCAGGGGACAGGGGTCGCAAAACACTGAAGCTTTCTTT	CASSRGQGSQNTEAFF
.	many	TRBJ1-1	TRBV30	TGTGCCTGGAGTAGGGGTCGGACAGTGAACACTGAAGCTTTCTTT	CAWSRGRTVNTEAFF
.	many	TRBJ2-7	TRBV20-1	TGCAGTGCTAGGGGTCCAGTCTCCTACGAGCAGTACTTC	CSARGPVSYEQYF
.	many	TRBJ2-7	TRBV10-3	TGTGCCATCAGTGAGCCTGTCTACGAGCAGTACTTC	CAISEPVYEQYF
TRBD1	.	TRBJ2-2	TRBV3-1	TGTGCCAGCAGCCGCCAGATATTAGGGGGCTTGGACACCGGGGAGCTGTTTTTT	CASSRQILGGLDTGELFF
.	many	TRBJ2-7	TRBV5-1	TGCGCCAGCAGCTTGGCCATCACCTACGAGCAGTACTTC	CASSLAITYEQYF
.	few	TRBJ2-3	TRBV29-1	TGCAGCGCCGCCCTGGGGGACACCACAGATACGCAGTATTTT	CSAALGDTTDTQYF
.	few	TRBJ1-1	TRBV6-1	TGTGCCAGCAGTGAAGGGAGGGGTCAAGCTTTCTTT	CASSEGRGQAFF
TRBD1	.	TRBJ1-5	TRBV30	TGTGCCTGGGCCCGTTCAGGGGGCGGTCAGCCCCAGCATTTT	CAWARSGGGQPQHF
.	many	TRBJ1-6	TRBV5-5	TGTGCCAGCAGCTTGTTGGGGGGCGCGGGTAATTCACCCCTCCACTTT	CASSLLGGAGNSPLHF